This TCR beta chain stems from a study of blood T cell repertoires in COVID-19. Study overall: The United States, Italy and Spain provided the acute and convalescent COVID-19 samples. Sources were T cells, B-cell-depleted T cells, or PBMCs; the material itself was cDNA or gDNA.

In the original analysis: How many nucleated cells were present was estimated from reference gene primer amplification. Sequenced by immunoSEQ multiplex PCR; TCRdb stores in-frame clones only, minus some. The V and J calls and the clone size are those of that table, but D and trimming were determined from the DNA. The data show some 70,000 clones, approximately 92% seen once. CDR3 size: 14 residues. Per germline, CDR1 SGHTS and CDR2 YDEGEE. V was cut by 4 bases and J by 7 bases, with 12 bases left in between. The sequenced sample consisted of peripheral blood. The chain combines TRBV5-8 with TRBJ1-6, with a possible D match to TRBD1 (6 bases). The TCR was taken from a man aged 50 to 59 with active COVID-19. For the CDR3, the DNA is TGTGCCAGCAGCATTGGACAGCGGAATTCACCCCTCCACTTT. Encoded protein: CASSIGQRNSPLHF.